Given below is one T cell receptor (beta chain) in context. Its specificity is unknown. Produced via immunoSEQ multiplex PCR; TCRdb's table is partial and in-frame only. Of 55,000 to 70,000 clones in the sample, about 82% were seen once. This sample is part of a study of OX40 agonist ivuxolimab in advanced cancers. Whole-study findings and limits: Low normalized T-cell clonal expansion was also seen in some nonresponders.

This receptor was taken from an adult with an advanced solid tumor such as melanoma, head and neck, liver or kidney cancer. The sample was CD4+ or CD8+ T cells sorted from blood, taken in a trial of the OX40 agonist ivuxolimab.

The CDR3 sequence is CASSNREREQGYTF. CDR3 DNA sequence: TGTGCCAGCAGCAACAGGGAGAGGGAACAAGGCTACACCTTC. The chain uses TRBV6-5 and TRBJ1-2, with a weak D call TRBD1 (6 bases). In germline, CDR1 is MNHEY, CDR2 SVGAGI. This CDR3 has 14 amino acids. Trimming took 6 bases from V and 8 from J, leaving 19 bases between them.